A single TCR beta chain is shown here with its context. No antigen is known for it. The method was immunoSEQ multiplex PCR; TCRdb's version includes in-frame clones alone and lacks a portion of them. The sample includes about 85,000 clones, about 86% of them seen just once. This record comes from a study of T cell responses to AZD1222 COVID-19 vaccine. Study findings and constraints: Researchers report vaccine-associated CD4 TCRs spanning spike, with dominance at 160-218 and 743-854. As reported, nearly half of all spike-specific TCRs target variant regions that are unmutated. At baseline, just five to seven AZD1222 recipients tested seropositive. Donor demographics were predominantly white British with a female majority; clonal diversity may be underestimated.

The germline V gene has CDR1 SGDLS and CDR2 YYNGEE. There are 15 residues in the CDR3. J was trimmed by 2 bases and V by 6 bases; bases with no gene match: 7. The chain recombines TRBV9 with TRBJ2-2; 7 nucleotides align to TRBD1. The sample in question was peripheral blood, obtained on day 0 of AZD1222 vaccination. This clonotype was sampled from an adult in good health. The CDR3 is CASTRQGINTGELFF. CDR3 coding DNA: TGTGCCAGCACCAGACAGGGAATTAACACCGGGGAGCTGTTTTTT.